A selection of T cell receptor beta chains follows, all from one sample in a study of blood T cells in healthy people across ages. Each CDR3 protein gets one entry after TCRdb re-called the 5' RACE reads with MiXCR. The sample includes approximately 1.5 million distinct CDR3 sequences, 35% to 45% of them seen just once. Sequenced material: blood. The source of these receptors is a woman in her late teens or twenties in good health. Both conserved end residues are part of each CDR3. The order of the fields is clone size, J gene, D gene, V gene, CDR3 protein, CDR3 DNA. D genes are given only for firm matches. Not all rows give a size; the values are once, few, many and, for expanded clones, a class.

- TRBJ2-1 TRBD2 TRBV20-1 CSARDFLAGEAQFF TGCAGTGCTAGAGATTTTCTAGCGGGGGAGGCCCAGTTCTTC
- TRBJ1-2 - TRBV12-3/TRBV12-4 CASSFRGRGFYGYTF TGTGCCAGCAGTTTCCGTGGTAGAGGGTTCTATGGCTACACCTTC
- TRBJ2-1 - TRBV6-1 CASSERWSYNEQFF TGTGCCAGCAGTGAAAGGTGGTCCTACAATGAGCAGTTCTTC
- TRBJ2-5 - TRBV7-2 CASSLGPVKSTQYF TGTGCCAGCAGCTTGGGACCGGTAAAGAGTACCCAGTACTTC
few TRBJ2-3 TRBD2 TRBV13 CASSFRGRAEDTQYF TGTGCCAGCAGCTTCCGCGGGAGGGCCGAAGATACGCAGTATTTT
- TRBJ1-1 - TRBV12-3/TRBV12-4 CASTLVGVRSTEAFF TGTGCCAGCACTCTAGTCGGGGTTCGGAGCACTGAAGCTTTCTTT
few TRBJ2-5 - TRBV27 CASSLSLGGRQETQYF TGTGCCAGCAGTTTATCCCTGGGAGGTAGACAAGAGACCCAGTACTTC
- TRBJ1-4 - TRBV15 CATSREMGRGEKLFF TGTGCCACCAGCAGAGAGATGGGGAGAGGTGAAAAACTGTTTTTT
- TRBJ1-2 - TRBV6-2/TRBV6-3 CASSRDRFGYTF TGTGCCAGCAGTCGGGACCGGTTCGGCTACACCTTC
few TRBJ2-5 - TRBV18 CASCQYQETQYF TGTGCCAGCTGTCAGTACCAAGAGACCCAGTACTTC
- TRBJ2-3 TRBD2 TRBV7-8 CASSFNLAGGGTDTQYF TGTGCCAGCAGCTTTAACCTAGCGGGGGGTGGCACAGATACGCAGTATTTT
- TRBJ2-5 - TRBV4-1 CASSQDYYDGYNEQYF TGCGCCAGCAGCCAAGACTACTATGACGGTTACAATGAGCAGTACTTC
- TRBJ2-1 TRBD2 TRBV25-1 CASSEPRTSFNEQFF TGTGCCAGCAGTGAGCCTAGGACTAGCTTTAATGAGCAGTTCTTC
many TRBJ2-5 - TRBV20-1 CSAREPGPYNEQYF TGCAGTGCTAGAGAGCCGGGACCCTACAATGAGCAGTACTTC
- TRBJ1-4 - TRBV7-2 CASSLHAETNEKLFF TGTGCCAGCAGCTTACATGCAGAGACTAATGAAAAACTGTTTTTT
- TRBJ1-2 - TRBV9 CASSVANGVYTF TGTGCCAGCAGCGTAGCGAACGGCGTCTACACCTTC
few TRBJ2-5 - TRBV2 CASSGLDQETQYF TGTGCCAGCAGTGGACTAGATCAAGAGACCCAGTACTTC
once TRBJ1-2 TRBD1 TRBV6-5 CASSYYPGTGSYGYTF TGTGCCAGCAGTTACTATCCCGGGACAGGGAGCTATGGCTACACCTTC
- TRBJ1-5 - TRBV20-1 CSAPGYGARGSNQPQHF TGCAGTGCCCCTGGATATGGGGCGCGGGGTAGCAATCAGCCCCAGCATTTT
- TRBJ2-5 - TRBV20-1 CSAADKPQETQYF TGCAGTGCTGCTGACAAACCCCAAGAGACCCAGTACTTC
- TRBJ2-7 TRBD2 TRBV10-3 CAISVGTSRYEQYF TGTGCCATCAGTGTGGGGACTAGCCGGTACGAGCAGTACTTC
few TRBJ2-7 TRBD2 TRBV6-2/TRBV6-3 CASSYSRLAGRSYEQYF TGTGCCAGCAGTTACTCGAGGCTAGCGGGGAGGTCCTACGAGCAGTACTTC
- TRBJ1-4 - TRBV20-1 CSARAQTTDEKLFF TGCAGTGCTAGAGCTCAAACGACAGACGAAAAACTGTTTTTT
few TRBJ2-7 - TRBV5-1 CASSFAPSYEQYF TGCGCCAGCAGCTTCGCACCTTCCTACGAGCAGTACTTC
- TRBJ1-2 TRBD1 TRBV9 CASSAWGQLGGYTF TGTGCCAGCAGCGCCTGGGGACAGTTAGGTGGCTACACCTTC
few TRBJ2-6 - TRBV7-9 CASSLDGVSGANVLTF TGTGCCAGCAGCTTAGACGGGGTTTCTGGGGCCAACGTCCTGACTTTC
few TRBJ2-7 TRBD2 TRBV3-1 CASSQETSGKYEQYF TGTGCCAGCAGCCAAGAAACTAGCGGGAAATACGAGCAGTACTTC
few TRBJ2-3 - TRBV2 CASSEAPGSGDTQYF TGTGCCAGCAGTGAAGCTCCAGGGTCGGGAGATACGCAGTATTTT
- TRBJ2-1 - TRBV7-2 CASSLRGSSVNEQFF TGTGCCAGCAGCTTAAGGGGATCTAGCGTGAATGAGCAGTTCTTC
- TRBJ1-5 - TRBV7-9 CASSTKGVAQPQHF TGTGCCAGCAGCACCAAAGGGGTTGCTCAGCCCCAGCATTTT
few TRBJ1-1 TRBD1 TRBV9 CASSARTGAGESEAFF TGTGCCAGCAGCGCCCGGACAGGGGCTGGGGAATCTGAAGCTTTCTTT
few TRBJ2-1 TRBD2 TRBV6-1 CASSRTSGGLSYNEQFF TGTGCCAGCAGTCGAACTAGCGGGGGACTCTCCTACAATGAGCAGTTCTTC
- TRBJ1-2 - TRBV14 CASSPSSGYYGYTF TGTGCCAGCAGCCCGTCGTCTGGGTACTATGGCTACACCTTC
- TRBJ2-1 TRBD2 TRBV5-5 CASLGTSSYNEQFF TGTGCCAGCTTAGGGACTAGCTCCTACAATGAGCAGTTCTTC
- TRBJ2-3 - TRBV10-3 CAISRDRPSTDTQYF TGTGCCATCAGTAGAGACAGGCCATCCACAGATACGCAGTATTTT
- TRBJ2-1 TRBD2 TRBV4-2 CASSQDHRTSGSSYNEQFF TGTGCCAGCAGCCAAGATCACAGGACTAGCGGGAGCTCCTACAATGAGCAGTTCTTC
- TRBJ1-1 - TRBV12-3/TRBV12-4 CASSFTLGPTEAFF TGTGCCAGCAGTTTTACTCTAGGGCCCACTGAAGCTTTCTTT
- TRBJ1-2 - TRBV27 CASSTRQALQSYGYTF TGTGCCAGCAGTACCCGACAGGCTCTTCAGTCCTATGGCTACACCTTC
few TRBJ1-5 - TRBV6-2/TRBV6-3 CASKSGHSNQPQHF TGTGCCAGCAAGTCCGGCCATAGCAATCAGCCCCAGCATTTT
- TRBJ2-5 TRBD1 TRBV12-3/TRBV12-4 CASTPTGTQETQYF TGTGCCAGCACCCCGACAGGGACACAAGAGACCCAGTACTTC
- TRBJ2-5 TRBD2 TRBV4-1 CASSQPQAGGHQETQYF TGCGCCAGCAGCCAACCCCAAGCGGGGGGACACCAAGAGACCCAGTACTTC
- TRBJ1-2 TRBD1 TRBV10-3 CAISGAGTGGDYGYTF TGTGCCATCAGTGGTGCCGGGACAGGGGGGGACTATGGCTACACCTTC
- TRBJ2-3 - TRBV11-2 CASSTGMVADTQYF TGTGCCAGCAGCACAGGGATGGTCGCAGATACGCAGTATTTT
- TRBJ2-7 - TRBV25-1 CASSKSQATYEQYF TGTGCCAGCAGCAAAAGCCAGGCTACCTACGAGCAGTACTTC
few TRBJ1-6 - TRBV7-9 CASSARQADNSPLHF TGTGCCAGCAGCGCGCGACAGGCCGATAATTCACCCCTCCACTTT
few TRBJ1-2 - TRBV6-5 CASSYPGSYGYTF TGTGCCAGCAGTTACCCAGGGTCCTATGGCTACACCTTC
once TRBJ2-5 - TRBV4-3 CASSPLWGQETQYF TGCGCCAGCAGCCCCCTCTGGGGACAAGAGACCCAGTACTTC
few TRBJ2-7 - TRBV7-2 CASSLEEGTYEQYF TGTGCCAGCAGCTTAGAGGAGGGCACCTACGAGCAGTACTTC
- TRBJ1-5 - TRBV6-1 CASNDRGQPQHF TGTGCCAGCAATGACCGGGGTCAGCCCCAGCATTTT
- TRBJ2-1 - TRBV5-4 CASSLESRGQFF TGTGCCAGCAGCTTGGAGTCTCGGGGGCAGTTCTTC
- TRBJ2-2 TRBD1 TRBV5-4 CASSLGSTGAWDTGELFF TGTGCCAGCAGCTTGGGATCTACAGGGGCGTGGGACACCGGGGAGCTGTTTTTT
- TRBJ1-6 - TRBV2 CASLLSGLSPLHF TGTGCCAGCCTTCTCTCGGGCCTTTCACCCCTCCACTTT
- TRBJ2-1 - TRBV18 CASSLWLYEQFF TGTGCCAGCTCACTTTGGCTCTATGAGCAGTTCTTC
many TRBJ2-1 - TRBV20-1 CSASSSYNEQFF TGCAGTGCTAGTAGCTCCTACAATGAGCAGTTCTTC
- TRBJ2-3 - TRBV28 CASREIADTQYF TGTGCCAGCAGGGAGATTGCAGATACGCAGTATTTT
- TRBJ2-2 TRBD2 TRBV5-6 CASSHGGGLGTGELFF TGTGCCAGCAGCCACGGAGGGGGACTAGGCACCGGGGAGCTGTTTTTT
- TRBJ1-2 - TRBV25-1 CASSGLTRPYGYTF TGTGCCAGCAGCGGACTCACACGCCCTTATGGCTACACCTTC
few TRBJ1-2 - TRBV4-3 CASSQAFADRANYGYTF TGCGCCAGCAGCCAAGCATTCGCGGACAGAGCTAACTATGGCTACACCTTC
many TRBJ2-7 - TRBV7-2 CASSLAAGSSYEQYF TGTGCCAGCAGCTTAGCAGCAGGGAGCTCCTACGAGCAGTACTTC
- TRBJ2-3 TRBD2 TRBV7-2 CASSYPGLAGVFDTQYF TGTGCCAGCAGCTATCCGGGACTAGCGGGAGTATTTGATACGCAGTATTTT